One and the same sample provided the 22 T cell receptor beta chains below, sequenced in a study of CD8 T cells in Susac syndrome. It was with random hexamers that roughly 0.45 to 1 ug RNA was reverse transcribed. MiXCR, run by TCRdb on the immunoSEQ multiplex PCR reads, gives a single entry per CDR3 protein. This table has roughly 200,000 distinct CDR3 sequences, about 95% appearing once. The sample consisted of CD4+ T cells from PBMCs. The receptors come from a human donor in good health.

The V gene is TRBV7-6, the J gene TRBJ2-7; D remains unclear. This CDR3 contains 14 residues. CDR1 is SGHVS and CDR2 is FNYEAQ in the germline V gene. The V end was cut by 1 base, the J end by 2 bases, with 9 bases between. The CDR3 is CASSLGALTYEQYF. CDR3 DNA: TGTGCCAGCAGCTTAGGGGCATTAACCTACGAGCAGTACTTC. The variable domain in full, with the rest retrieved from reference TRBV7-6 and TRBJ2-7, is GAGVSQSPRYKVTKRGQDVALRCDPISGHVSLYWYRQALGQGPEFLTYFNYEAQQDKSGLPNDRFSAERPEGSISTLTIQRTEQRDSAMYRCASSLGALTYEQYFGPGTRLTVT.

The J gene is TRBJ2-5, the V gene TRBV7-2, with TRBD2 as a possible D gene (6 bases). CDR3 length: 18 amino acids. Trimming stripped 4 bases from V and 2 bases from J, with 23 bases between. Germline V lookup: CDR1 SGHTA, CDR2 FQGNSA. This CDR3 is CASSSRPWGLASQETQYF. In nucleotides, the CDR3 is TGTGCCAGCAGCTCCCGGCCGTGGGGCCTAGCGAGTCAAGAGACCCAGTACTTC. The full variable domain, in which reference TRBV7-2 and TRBJ2-5 provide the parts outside the CDR3, is GAGVSQSPSNKVTEKGKDVELRCDPISGHTALYWYRQSLGQGLEFLIYFQGNSAPDKSGLPSDRFSAERTGGSVSTLTIQRTQQEDSAVYLCASSSRPWGLASQETQYFGPGTRLLVL.

The rearrangement links TRBV7-9 to TRBJ2-2, with a tentative D call TRBD2 (6 bases). Germline CDR1 is SEHNR and CDR2 is FQNEAQ (reference sequence). The CDR3 has 16 residues. Trimming cost V 5 bases and J 0 bases, with 13 bases left between them. CDR3 loop: CASSHPGLANTGELFF. The CDR3 nucleotides read TGTGCCAGCAGCCATCCGGGACTCGCGAACACCGGGGAGCTGTTTTTT.

In its sample, this clonotype was seen once. The chain employs TRBV20-1 and TRBJ2-1; TRBD2 agrees at 8 bases. V dropped 3 bases and J dropped 3; count of bases not matched to a gene: 4. Germline-derived CDR1 and CDR2 are DFQATT and SNEGSKA (reference sequence). The CDR3 spans 14 residues. CDR3 coding DNA: TGCAGTGCTAGCGGGAGGGCCTTCTACAATGAGCAGTTCTTC. Protein sequence: CSASGRAFYNEQFF.

V and J are TRBV29-1 and TRBJ1-1; D is perhaps TRBD1 (5 bases). Germline values: CDR1 SQVTM, CDR2 ANQGSEA. CDR3 length: 12 residues. The germline V and J ends were trimmed by 4 bases and 6 bases, with 12 bases remaining between them. DNA of the CDR3: TGCAGCGTTGTCTGGGGGAGCGCTGAAGCTTTCTTT. It yields the protein CSVVWGSAEAFF. Combining the CDR3 with reference TRBV29-1 and TRBJ1-1 gives the whole variable domain SAVISQKPSRDICQRGTSLTIQCQVDSQVTMMFWYRQQPGQSLTLIATANQGSEATYESGFVIDKFPISRPNLTFSTLTVSNMSPEDSSIYLCSVVWGSAEAFFGQGTRLTVV.

The chain combines TRBV30 with TRBJ2-1; perhaps TRBD1 as D (6 bases). Germline CDR1 and CDR2: GTSNPN and SVGIG (reference sequence). This CDR3 is 13 amino acids long. Between the trimmed V and J ends, which lost 4 bases and 1 base, there was a span of 8 bases. The CDR3 coding sequence is TGTGCCTGGAAGGGGGAATCCTACAATGAGCAGTTCTTC. This encodes CAWKGESYNEQFF.

The rearrangement uses TRBV7-9 and TRBJ2-5, with 9 bases matching TRBD1. J lost 2 bases, V lost 3 bases, and 7 bases had no gene match. Germline V gene sequence: CDR1 SEHNR, CDR2 FQNEAQ (reference sequence). This CDR3 has 16 amino acids. CDR3 amino acids: CASSFTIDRGQETQYF. CDR3 DNA: TGTGCCAGCAGCTTTACCATAGACAGGGGGCAAGAGACCCAGTACTTC.

This sequence joins TRBV3-1 and TRBJ1-3; unclear D gene. This CDR3 has 10 amino acids. CDR1 is LGHDT and CDR2 is YNNKEL in the germline V gene (reference sequence). Trimming stripped 7 bases from V and 4 bases from J, with 2 bases between. The CDR3 DNA is TGTGCCAGCAACGGAAACACCATATATTTT. Translating it yields CASNGNTIYF.

The gene calls are TRBV28 and TRBJ2-7, with D unclear. Trimming pared 7 bases from V and 3 bases from J, leaving 16 bases between. Germline-derived CDR1 and CDR2 are MDHEN and SYDVKM. The CDR3 is 14 residues long. In DNA form, the CDR3 reads TGTGCCAGCAAACCCCGACACCGCCTCTACGAGCAGTACTTC. This codes for CASKPRHRLYEQYF.

In DNA form, the CDR3 reads TGTGCCAGCAGCCCGGGCTTCTCGCGCGAGCAGTACTTC. Translation gives CASSPGFSREQYF. This chain uses TRBV7-2 with TRBJ2-7; D is unresolved. From germline, CDR1 is SGHTA and CDR2 FQGNSA. V was pared by 5 bases and J by 6 bases, with 14 bases between. The CDR3 is 13 amino acids. Full variable domain (remainder filled in from reference TRBV7-2 and TRBJ2-7): GAGVSQSPSNKVTEKGKDVELRCDPISGHTALYWYRQSLGQGLEFLIYFQGNSAPDKSGLPSDRFSAERTGGSVSTLTIQRTQQEDSAVYLCASSPGFSREQYFGPGTRLTVT.

J is TRBJ2-1 and V is TRBV30, with a weak D call TRBD1 (7 bases). The length of the CDR3 is 15 residues. Germline CDR1 reads GTSNPN; CDR2 reads SVGIG (reference sequence). Between the trimmed V and J ends, which lost 3 bases and 3 bases, there was a span of 15 bases. The CDR3 DNA is TGTGCCTGGAGCGGGACAGAGGGACTCTACAATGAGCAGTTCTTC. Protein: CAWSGTEGLYNEQFF.

The gene calls are TRBV3-1 and TRBJ1-5, with D maybe TRBD1 (6 bases). Looked up from germline, CDR1 is LGHDT and CDR2 is YNNKEL (reference sequence). Deletions cut 6 bases from V and 7 bases from J, with 16 bases between. The CDR3 extends over 14 amino acids. The CDR3 coding sequence is TGTGCCAGCAGTTCCTCTAGGGGGACCCAGCCCCAGCATTTT. Amino acids: CASSSSRGTQPQHF.

The DNA for the CDR3 is TGTGCCAGCAGTTTCTACGAGCAGTACTTC. It specifies CASSFYEQYF. This rearrangement joins TRBV12-3 or TRBV12-4 to TRBJ2-7; no firm D call. The CDR3 runs to 10 residues. The V and J ends lost 3 bases and 3 bases respectively, with 0 bases between them.

The V and J genes are TRBV20-1 and TRBJ1-1; no firm D call. CDR3 length: 15 amino acids. Germline CDR1 DFQATT, CDR2 SNEGSKA (reference sequence). The V and J ends lost 2 bases and 4 bases respectively, with 17 bases between them. In nucleotides, the CDR3 is TGCAGTGCTAGATTTGGTGCGGGTCGGGCCACTGAAGCTTTCTTT. Translated, it gives CSARFGAGRATEAFF.

The chain couples TRBV23-1 to TRBJ2-7, with D possibly TRBD1 on 6 matching bases. TRBV23-1 belongs to the ORF category, with a function that is uncertain. There are 13 residues in the CDR3. Deletions cut 3 bases from V and 6 bases from J, with 12 bases between. CDR3 region: CASSHLQGSEQYF. The CDR3 DNA is TGCGCCAGCAGTCATCTACAGGGTAGCGAGCAGTACTTC.

This CDR3 reads CSAGGGGRMTTQYF. DNA for the CDR3: TGCAGTGCTGGGGGTGGAGGAAGGATGACGACCCAGTACTTC. This sequence joins TRBV20-1 and TRBJ2-5; tentatively, D is TRBD1 or TRBD2 (5 bases each). The CDR3 is made up of 14 amino acids. The germline CDR1 and CDR2 sequences are DFQATT and SNEGSKA (reference sequence). The V gene lost 5 bases and the J gene lost 7 bases, with 20 bases spanning the gap.

The chain combines TRBV7-2 with TRBJ1-2, with D possibly TRBD1 on 6 matching bases. The CDR3 totals 14 residues. With 0 bases removed from V and 2 bases from J, the gap between germline ends came to 7 bases. Per the germline V gene, CDR1 is SGHTA and CDR2 is FQGNSA. As DNA, the CDR3 is TGTGCCAGCAGCTTAGCGCAGGGGAACTATGGCTACACCTTC. It specifies CASSLAQGNYGYTF.

The chain joins TRBV19 to TRBJ1-5; no clear D gene. V lost 5 bases and J lost 0, with 8 bases in between. Germline values: CDR1 LNHDA, CDR2 SQIVND (reference sequence). The CDR3 runs to 14 residues. CDR3 loop: CASSRTDSNQPQHF. CDR3 sequence (DNA): TGTGCCAGTAGTCGAACAGATAGCAATCAGCCCCAGCATTTT.

The rearrangement links TRBV4-1 to TRBJ2-5; TRBD2 aligns across 12 bases. The V segment lost 1 base and the J segment 5 bases; nucleotides outside the gene matches: 5. Germline CDR1 reads MGHRA; CDR2 reads YSYEKL. The CDR3 runs 16 residues. CDR3 region: CASSQGRLAGVETQYF. The CDR3 DNA reads as TGCGCCAGCAGCCAAGGACGACTAGCGGGAGTTGAGACCCAGTACTTC.

This sequence joins TRBV20-1 and TRBJ2-5, with 7 bases fitting TRBD2. Germline loops: CDR1 DFQATT, CDR2 SNEGSKA (reference sequence). J gave up 8 bases and V 6 bases, and 15 bases lay outside the gene matches. This CDR3 is built from 14 residues. The chain's CDR3 is CSASSAGRLGTQYF. The CDR3 DNA reads as TGCAGTGCATCCTCAGCGGGGAGGTTGGGTACCCAGTACTTC.

The chain joins TRBV7-2 to TRBJ2-3, with a possible D match to TRBD2 (6 bases). Germline V gene lookup returns CDR1 SGHTA and CDR2 FQGNSA. Trimming removed 3 bases at V and 6 bases at J, with 13 bases between. This CDR3 comprises 14 residues. CDR3 nucleotide sequence: TGTGCCAGCAGCTTTTCGGGAGTGGCTGATACGCAGTATTTT. It encodes CASSFSGVADTQYF.

The J gene is TRBJ2-1, the V gene TRBV7-6; TRBD2 matches 10 bases. V lost 0 bases to trimming and J lost 2 bases; unmatched junction nucleotides: 4. Germline assignment: CDR1 SGHVS and CDR2 FNYEAQ. CDR3 size: 17 residues. The CDR3 sequence is CASSLAPSGSPYNEQFF. The CDR3 coding sequence is TGTGCCAGCAGCTTAGCGCCTAGCGGGAGTCCCTACAATGAGCAGTTCTTC.